These 10 T cell receptor beta chains came from one sample sequenced in a study of cytomegalovirus exposure and HLA in healthy donors listed by TCRdb under 2017. Library construction relied on the immunoSEQ multiplex PCR assay. For the multiplex PCR, a mixture combining 60 forward primers for TCR Vbeta segments and 13 reverse primers for TCR Jbeta segments was used. As stored in TCRdb, this immuneACCESS dataset retains in-frame rearrangements with V and J assigned. A fraction of the clones does not appear; measured against another copy, unresolved V genes explain less than half of the discrepancy, and the remainder lacks a known reason. The data table for this sample lists around 36,000 clones. The ten largest clonotypes hold 2.5% to 3.5% of the sample. Sequences were obtained from PBMCs. These receptors originate from a woman in her thirties in good health and CMV-seropositive.

CDR3 sequence reads: CASSLDAQGENEKLFF. The CDR3 DNA reads as TGCGCCAGCAGCTTGGACGCGCAGGGTGAAAATGAAAAACTGTTTTTT. The chain uses TRBV5-1 and TRBJ1-4; perhaps TRBD1 as D (5 bases). Germline-derived CDR1 and CDR2 are SGHRS and YFSETQ. With 0 bases removed from V and 5 bases from J, the gap between germline ends came to 14 bases. The CDR3 sequence is 16 residues long.

The chain couples TRBV5-8 to TRBJ2-7; no reliable D call. From germline, CDR1 is SGHTS and CDR2 YDEGEE. The CDR3 is 12 amino acids. Trimming removed 1 base at V and 5 bases at J, with 7 bases between. The CDR3, as DNA: TGTGCCAGCAGCTTGTCCCCTAACGAGCAGTACTTC. It yields the protein CASSLSPNEQYF. The complete variable domain, with remaining parts taken from reference TRBV5-8 and TRBJ2-7, reads EAGVTQSPTHLIKTRGQQATLRCSPISGHTSVYWYQQALGLGLQFLLWYDEGEERNRGNFPPRFSGRQFPNYSSELNVNALELEDSALYLCASSLSPNEQYFGPGTRLTVT.

The genes are TRBV7-8 and TRBJ1-5, with D possibly being TRBD1 (5 bases). Germline V gene lookup returns CDR1 SGHVS and CDR2 FQNEAQ. Trimming removed 5 bases at V and 6 bases at J, with 26 bases between. The CDR3 extends over 18 amino acids. This CDR3 reads CASSASGVGALRSQPQHF. CDR3 nucleotides: TGTGCCAGCAGCGCTAGCGGGGTAGGGGCGCTCAGGAGTCAGCCCCAGCATTTT.

V usage is TRBV7-8 and J usage is TRBJ1-2; 9 bases fit TRBD1. The V gene's germline CDR1 is SGHVS and CDR2 FQNEAQ. CDR3 length equals 14 residues. After removal of 1 base from V and 7 bases from J, the junction contained 4 bases not matched to a gene. The CDR3 reads CASSLGTGARGYTF. For the CDR3, the DNA is TGTGCCAGCAGCTTAGGGACAGGGGCACGTGGCTACACCTTC. The entire variable domain, with the rest obtained from reference TRBV7-8 and TRBJ1-2, is as follows: GAGVSQSPRYKVAKRGQDVALRCDPISGHVSLFWYQQALGQGPEFLTYFQNEAQLDKSGLPSDRFFAERPEGSVSTLKIQRTQQEDSAVYLCASSLGTGARGYTFGSGTRLTVV.

The V call is TRBV18, the J call TRBJ2-7; 10 nucleotides match TRBD2. The CDR3 runs to 18 residues. The J segment lost 1 base and the V segment lost 6 bases, leaving 15 bases of the junction unmatched. CDR1 and CDR2 (germline): KGHSH, LQKENI. The CDR3 DNA reads TGTGCCAGCTCCCCCGCGGCCCCAGGACTAGCGGCTTCCTACGAGCAGTACTTC. As protein: CASSPAAPGLAASYEQYF.

This rearrangement joins TRBV12-5 to TRBJ2-3, with 8 bases matching TRBD2. This CDR3 region has 17 residues. Germline lookup yields CDR1 LGHNT and CDR2 FRNRAP. V was pared by 3 bases and J by 6 bases, with 14 bases of the junction left unmatched. CDR3 protein: CASGFPQGRGARDTQYF. The CDR3 nucleotides are TGTGCTAGTGGTTTCCCGCAGGGGCGGGGGGCGCGGGATACGCAGTATTTT. The whole variable domain, remainder taken from reference TRBV12-5 and TRBJ2-3, is DARVTQTPRHKVTEMGQEVTMRCQPILGHNTVFWYRQTMMQGLELLAYFRNRAPLDDSGMPKDRFSAEMPDATLATLKIQPSEPRDSAVYFCASGFPQGRGARDTQYFGPGTRLTVL.

Concerning this clone itself: Other DNA sequences from this sample encode an identical CDR3 as well. V gene TRBV5-1 combines with J gene TRBJ2-1; TRBD2 aligns across 9 bases. The germline gives CDR1 SGHRS, CDR2 YFSETQ. The CDR3 runs to 14 residues. With 4 bases clipped from V and 4 bases from J, the junction kept 3 bases outside the gene matches. For the CDR3, the DNA is TGCGCCAGCAGCGGTAGCGGGGGATACAATGAGCAGTTCTTC. Residues: CASSGSGGYNEQFF.

The chain carries TRBV6-5 and TRBJ2-5; possibly TRBD1 for D (6 bases). Trimming removed 5 bases at V and 9 bases at J, with 13 bases between. This CDR3 region has 12 residues. The germline gives CDR1 MNHEY, CDR2 SVGAGI. DNA for the CDR3: TGTGCCAGCAGTAAACCAGCAGGGGCCCAGTACTTC. Residues: CASSKPAGAQYF.

The chain links TRBV18 to TRBJ2-2, with D perhaps matching TRBD1 (5 bases). V was shortened by 4 bases and J by 3 bases, with 12 bases between the two germline ends. Germline V gene lookup returns CDR1 KGHSH and CDR2 LQKENI. The CDR3 is made up of 15 amino acids. CDR3 region: CASSRQSPDTGELFF. The DNA of the CDR3 is TGTGCCAGCTCACGACAGAGCCCGGACACCGGGGAGCTGTTTTTT.

DNA for the CDR3: TGCGCCAGCAGCCATGATGGACAGGGCGGCACTGAAGCTTTCTTT. This sequence encodes CASSHDGQGGTEAFF. The chain joins TRBV4-1 to TRBJ1-1, with 8 bases identical to TRBD1. V was pared by 3 bases and J by 4 bases, with 7 bases of the junction left unmatched. The CDR3 covers 15 residues. From germline, CDR1 is MGHRA and CDR2 YSYEKL.